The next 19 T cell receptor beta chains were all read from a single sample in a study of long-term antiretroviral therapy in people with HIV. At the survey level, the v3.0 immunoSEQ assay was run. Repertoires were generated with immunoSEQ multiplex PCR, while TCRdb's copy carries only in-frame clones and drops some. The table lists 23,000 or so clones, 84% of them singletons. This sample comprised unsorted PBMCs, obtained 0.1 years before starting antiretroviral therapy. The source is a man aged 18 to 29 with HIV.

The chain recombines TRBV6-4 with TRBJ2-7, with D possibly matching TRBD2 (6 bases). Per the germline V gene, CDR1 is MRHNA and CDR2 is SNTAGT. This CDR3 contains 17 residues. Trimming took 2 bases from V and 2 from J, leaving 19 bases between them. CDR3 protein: CASSDPKGSGPAYEQYF. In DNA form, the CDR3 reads TGTGCCAGCAGTGACCCCAAGGGGAGCGGGCCAGCCTACGAGCAGTACTTC.

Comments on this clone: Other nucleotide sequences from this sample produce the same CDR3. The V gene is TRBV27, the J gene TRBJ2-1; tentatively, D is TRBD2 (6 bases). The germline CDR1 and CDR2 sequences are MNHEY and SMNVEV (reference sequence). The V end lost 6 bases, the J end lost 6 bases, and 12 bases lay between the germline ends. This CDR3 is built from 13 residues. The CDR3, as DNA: TGTGCCAGCAGCCCCGGGGGTGGCAATGAGCAGTTCTTC. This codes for CASSPGGGNEQFF.

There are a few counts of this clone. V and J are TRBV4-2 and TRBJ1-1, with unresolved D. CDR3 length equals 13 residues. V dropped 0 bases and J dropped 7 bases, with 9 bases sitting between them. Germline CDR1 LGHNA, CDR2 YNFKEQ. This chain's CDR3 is CASSQDWGFEAFF. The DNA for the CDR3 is TGTGCCAGCAGCCAAGATTGGGGTTTTGAAGCTTTCTTT.

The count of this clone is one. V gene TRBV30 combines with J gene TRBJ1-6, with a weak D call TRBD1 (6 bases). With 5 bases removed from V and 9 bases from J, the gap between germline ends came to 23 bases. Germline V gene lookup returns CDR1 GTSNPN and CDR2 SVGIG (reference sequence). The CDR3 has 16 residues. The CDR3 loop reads CAWLDLGAIPLSPLHF. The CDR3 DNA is TGTGCCTGGCTGGATCTGGGGGCGATTCCCCTTTCACCCCTCCACTTT.

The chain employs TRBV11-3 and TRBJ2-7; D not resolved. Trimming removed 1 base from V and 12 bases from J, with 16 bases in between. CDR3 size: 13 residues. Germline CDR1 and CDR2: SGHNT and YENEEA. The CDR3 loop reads CASSLVLGKVAYF. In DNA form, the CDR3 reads TGTGCCAGCAGCTTAGTCCTAGGAAAGGTCGCGTACTTC.

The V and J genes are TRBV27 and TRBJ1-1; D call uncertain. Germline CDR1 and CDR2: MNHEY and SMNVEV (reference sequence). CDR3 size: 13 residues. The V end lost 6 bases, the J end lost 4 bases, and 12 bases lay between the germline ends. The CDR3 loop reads CASSMIRGTEAFF. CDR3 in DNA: TGTGCCAGCAGCATGATAAGAGGCACTGAAGCTTTCTTT.

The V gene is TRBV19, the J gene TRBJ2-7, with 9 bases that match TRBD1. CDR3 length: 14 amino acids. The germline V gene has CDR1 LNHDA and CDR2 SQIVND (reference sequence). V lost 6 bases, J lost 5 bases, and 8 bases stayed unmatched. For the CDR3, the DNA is TGTGCCAGTAGCCTTGGACAGGGGCGGGACGAGCAGTACTTC. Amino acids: CASSLGQGRDEQYF.

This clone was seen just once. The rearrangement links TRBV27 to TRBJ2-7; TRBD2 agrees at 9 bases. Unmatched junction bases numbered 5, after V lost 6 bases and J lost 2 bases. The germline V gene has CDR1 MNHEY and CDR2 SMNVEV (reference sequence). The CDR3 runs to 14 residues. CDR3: CASSPTSGPYEQYF. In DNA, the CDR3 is TGTGCCAGCAGCCCGACTAGCGGTCCCTACGAGCAGTACTTC.

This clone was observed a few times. The CDR3 coding sequence is TGTGCCAGCAGCGGAATCGACAGGCAGAACACCGGGGAGCTGTTTTTT. This translates into CASSGIDRQNTGELFF. This chain connects TRBV5-6 to TRBJ2-2, with D possibly TRBD1 on 6 matching bases. Per the germline V gene, CDR1 is SGHDT and CDR2 is YYEEEE. The CDR3 extends over 16 amino acids. V lost 4 bases to trimming and J lost 1 base, with 14 bases between them.

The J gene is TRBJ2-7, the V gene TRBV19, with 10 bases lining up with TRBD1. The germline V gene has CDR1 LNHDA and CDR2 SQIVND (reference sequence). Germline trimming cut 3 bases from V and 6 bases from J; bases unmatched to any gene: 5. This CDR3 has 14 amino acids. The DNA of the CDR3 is TGTGCCAGTAGTATCCGGGACAGGGGACCCGAGCAGTACTTC. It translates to CASSIRDRGPEQYF.

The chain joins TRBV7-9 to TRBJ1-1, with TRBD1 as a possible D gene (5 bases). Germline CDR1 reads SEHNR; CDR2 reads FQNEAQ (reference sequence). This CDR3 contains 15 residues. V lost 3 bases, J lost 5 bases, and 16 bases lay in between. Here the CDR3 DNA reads TGTGCCAGCAGCTTGGGGCCATTGGGTGAGACTGAAGCTTTCTTT. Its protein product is CASSLGPLGETEAFF.

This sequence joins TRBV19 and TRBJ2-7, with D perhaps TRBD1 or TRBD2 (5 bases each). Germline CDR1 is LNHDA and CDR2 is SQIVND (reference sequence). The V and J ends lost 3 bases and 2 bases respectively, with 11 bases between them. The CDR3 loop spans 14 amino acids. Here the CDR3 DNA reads TGTGCCAGTAGTATCACCGGGACGACCTACGAGCAGTACTTC. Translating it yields CASSITGTTYEQYF.

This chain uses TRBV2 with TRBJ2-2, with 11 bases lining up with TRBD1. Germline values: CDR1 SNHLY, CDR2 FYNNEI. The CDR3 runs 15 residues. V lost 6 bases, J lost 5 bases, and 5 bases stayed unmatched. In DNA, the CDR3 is TGTGCCAGCAGACCCGGGACAGGGGGGACCGGGGAGCTGTTTTTT. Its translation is CASRPGTGGTGELFF.

The CDR3 here is CASSERQLQTEAFF. The CDR3 coding sequence is TGTGCCAGCAGTGAGCGGCAGCTGCAGACTGAAGCTTTCTTT. This chain links TRBV6-1 with TRBJ1-1; D is uncertain. The CDR3 is 14 residues long. Trimming removed 3 bases from V and 5 bases from J, with 13 bases in between. From germline, CDR1 is MNHNS and CDR2 SASEGT.

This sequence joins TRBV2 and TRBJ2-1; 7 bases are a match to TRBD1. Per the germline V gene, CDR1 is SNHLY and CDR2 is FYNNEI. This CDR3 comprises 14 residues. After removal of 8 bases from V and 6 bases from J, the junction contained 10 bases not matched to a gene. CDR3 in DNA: TGTGCCAGCCACAGGGGAAGGGGGCTCAATGAGCAGTTCTTC. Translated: CASHRGRGLNEQFF.

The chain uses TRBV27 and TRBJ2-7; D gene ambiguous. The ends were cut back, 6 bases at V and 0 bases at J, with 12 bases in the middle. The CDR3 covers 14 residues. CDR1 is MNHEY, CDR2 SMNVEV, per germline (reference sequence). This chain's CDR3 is CASSKGESSYEQYF. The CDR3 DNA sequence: TGTGCCAGCAGCAAGGGTGAGAGCTCCTACGAGCAGTACTTC.

The CDR3 sequence is CASSDGSYGSNQPQHF. The DNA for the CDR3 is TGTGCCAGCAGCGACGGGTCTTATGGGAGCAATCAGCCCCAGCATTTT. The chain couples TRBV2 to TRBJ1-5; D remains ambiguous. CDR3 length: 16 amino acids. Per germline, CDR1 SNHLY and CDR2 FYNNEI. The V and J ends lost 6 bases and 1 base respectively, with 16 bases between them.

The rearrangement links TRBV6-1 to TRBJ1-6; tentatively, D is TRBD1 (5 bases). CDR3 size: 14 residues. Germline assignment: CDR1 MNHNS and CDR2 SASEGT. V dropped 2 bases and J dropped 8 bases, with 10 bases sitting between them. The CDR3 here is CASSEIIRDSPLHF. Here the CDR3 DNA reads TGTGCCAGCAGTGAAATTATCAGGGATTCACCCCTCCACTTT.

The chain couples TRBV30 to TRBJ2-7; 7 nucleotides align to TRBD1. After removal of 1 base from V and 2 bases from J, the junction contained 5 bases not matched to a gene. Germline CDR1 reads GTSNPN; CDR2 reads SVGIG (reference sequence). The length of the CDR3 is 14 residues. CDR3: CAWSGDSEAYEQYF. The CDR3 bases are TGTGCCTGGAGTGGGGACAGCGAAGCCTACGAGCAGTACTTC.